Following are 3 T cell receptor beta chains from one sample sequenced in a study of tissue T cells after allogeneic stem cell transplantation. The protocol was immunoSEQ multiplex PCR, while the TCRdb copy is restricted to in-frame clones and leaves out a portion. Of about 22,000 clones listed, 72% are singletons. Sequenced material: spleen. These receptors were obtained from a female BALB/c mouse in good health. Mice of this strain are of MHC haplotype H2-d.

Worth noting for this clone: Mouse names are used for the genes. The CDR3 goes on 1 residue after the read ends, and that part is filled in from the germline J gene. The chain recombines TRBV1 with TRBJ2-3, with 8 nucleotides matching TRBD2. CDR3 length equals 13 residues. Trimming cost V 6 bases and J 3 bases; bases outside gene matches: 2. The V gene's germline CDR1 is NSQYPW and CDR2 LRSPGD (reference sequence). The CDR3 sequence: CTCRNWGAETLYF. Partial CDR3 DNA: TGCACCTGCAGGAACTGGGGGGCAGAAACGCTGTAT.

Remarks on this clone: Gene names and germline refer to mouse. Here the CDR3 reads CASGRTGAYEQYF. The covered CDR3 bases are TGTGCCAGCGGGCGGACAGGGGCCTATGAACAGTAC. The V gene is TRBV13-2, the J gene TRBJ2-7; 9 positions agree with TRBD1. The CDR3 is cut off 1 residue early in the read; its end comes from the germline J gene. Germline V gives CDR1 NNHNN, CDR2 SYGAGS (reference sequence). With 5 bases clipped from V and 2 bases from J, the junction kept 2 bases outside the gene matches. This CDR3 region has 13 residues.

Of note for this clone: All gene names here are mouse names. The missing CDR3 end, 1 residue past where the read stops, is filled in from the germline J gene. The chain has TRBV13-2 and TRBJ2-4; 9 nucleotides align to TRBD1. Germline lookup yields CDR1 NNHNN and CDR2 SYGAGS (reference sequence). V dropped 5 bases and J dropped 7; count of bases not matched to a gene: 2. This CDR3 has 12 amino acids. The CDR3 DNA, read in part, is TGTGCCAGCGGACAGGGGGCAGACACCTTGTAC. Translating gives CASGQGADTLY. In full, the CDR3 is CASGQGADTLYF.